The entry that follows covers one TCR beta chain sequence. Its target is unknown. Each case's diagnosis was confirmed by two pathologists on H&E. This entry comes from a study of immune evolution from preneoplasia to lung adenocarcinoma. Findings of the study overall: Top clone frequencies peaked in normal lung, apparently declining through invasive adenocarcinoma. Normal lung had highest clonality; later lesions appeared denser, more diverse.

The data were produced by immunoSEQ multiplex PCR, yet TCRdb's version contains in-frame clones alone and is incomplete. Of 6,000 to 7,500 clones in the sample, 75% to 85% were seen once. The CDR3 spans 14 residues. V was shortened by 4 bases and J by 7 bases, with 17 bases between the two germline ends. Germline values: CDR1 MNHEY, CDR2 SVGAGI. The sequence was collected from a person aged 60-80 years with lung adenocarcinoma. This chain uses TRBV6-5 with TRBJ2-7, with D unresolved. Sequencing was carried out using FFPE minimally invasive lung adenocarcinoma tissue. CDR3 loop: CASSFTTLSREQYF. The CDR3 DNA reads TGTGCCAGCAGTTTTACTACCCTTTCAAGGGAGCAGTACTTC.